This entry lists 8 T cell receptor beta chains sequenced from one sample in a study of long-term antiretroviral therapy in people with HIV. The run of the v3.0 immunoSEQ assay was at survey level. Repertoires were generated with immunoSEQ multiplex PCR, while TCRdb's copy carries only in-frame clones and drops some. The sample contains 25,000 to 35,000 clones, roughly 86% of which appear only once. Sequencing was performed on unsorted PBMCs, taken 0.8 years after starting antiretroviral therapy. Receptors originate from a woman between 25 and 40 years old with HIV.

The chain uses TRBV14 and TRBJ1-4; a possible D gene is TRBD1 (5 bases). CDR3 size: 16 residues. V was cut by 1 base and J by 5 bases, with 14 bases left in between. Per the germline V gene, CDR1 is SGHDN and CDR2 is FVKESK. The CDR3 here is CASSQATGPRNEKLFF. For the CDR3, the DNA is TGTGCCAGCAGCCAAGCTACGGGGCCACGAAATGAAAAACTGTTTTTT.

This clone has a single count. The chain links TRBV9 to TRBJ2-2, with no clear D. Germline lookup yields CDR1 SGDLS and CDR2 YYNGEE. This CDR3 spans 12 amino acids. The V gene lost 0 bases and the J gene lost 6 bases, with 3 bases spanning the gap. CDR3 region: CASSVDPGELFF. CDR3 nucleotide sequence: TGTGCCAGCAGCGTAGACCCCGGGGAGCTGTTTTTT.

V usage is TRBV29-1 and J usage is TRBJ1-1, with 9 bases identical to TRBD1. The V gene end was trimmed by 6 bases and the J gene end by 4 bases; junction bases not matched to a gene: 12. This CDR3 spans 15 amino acids. Germline loops: CDR1 SQVTM, CDR2 ANQGSEA. The CDR3 sequence: CSVHLQQGAPTEAFF. The CDR3 nucleotides read TGCAGCGTGCACCTTCAACAGGGGGCACCCACTGAAGCTTTCTTT.

The chain carries TRBV7-9 and TRBJ1-5, with a weak D call TRBD1 (5 bases). The V end was cut by 5 bases, the J end by 2 bases, with 10 bases between. CDR3 length: 14 amino acids. Germline V lookup: CDR1 SEHNR, CDR2 FQNEAQ (reference sequence). CDR3 loop: CASSGAGGNQPQHF. In DNA form, the CDR3 reads TGTGCCAGCAGCGGGGCGGGGGGCAATCAGCCCCAGCATTTT.

V is TRBV5-6 and J is TRBJ1-5; D gene ambiguous. CDR1 and CDR2 from the germline V gene are SGHDT and YYEEEE. Trimming stripped 3 bases from V and 0 bases from J, with 7 bases between. The CDR3 spans 14 residues. CDR3 coding DNA: TGTGCCAGCAGCTCGCCCCATAGCAATCAGCCCCAGCATTTT. Residues: CASSSPHSNQPQHF.

This clone ranks as medium-sized. This rearrangement joins TRBV7-8 to TRBJ2-1, with 7 positions matching TRBD1. Germline CDR1 reads SGHVS; CDR2 reads FQNEAQ. V was clipped by 5 bases and J by 2 bases; unmatched bases: 9. The CDR3 is 16 amino acids. CDR3 nucleotides: TGTGCCAGCAGCCCTAACCCGAGGGGGCCCTACAATGAGCAGTTCTTC. It encodes CASSPNPRGPYNEQFF.

The V and J genes are TRBV5-1 and TRBJ2-3; D is possibly TRBD1 (6 bases). Trimming took 0 bases from V and 2 from J, leaving 7 bases between them. CDR1 is SGHRS and CDR2 is YFSETQ in the germline V gene. The CDR3 runs to 14 residues. DNA of the CDR3: TGCGCCAGCAGCTTGGGGGACATCACAGATACGCAGTATTTT. Its protein is CASSLGDITDTQYF.

The chain employs TRBV7-8 and TRBJ1-2; TRBD1 might be the D (5 bases). This CDR3 is 17 amino acids long. Trimming cost V 1 base and J 3 bases, with 18 bases left between them. Germline-derived CDR1 and CDR2 are SGHVS and FQNEAQ. This chain's CDR3 is CASSLDPWRGADYGYTF. The DNA for the CDR3 is TGTGCCAGCAGCTTAGACCCTTGGAGGGGCGCGGACTATGGCTACACCTTC.